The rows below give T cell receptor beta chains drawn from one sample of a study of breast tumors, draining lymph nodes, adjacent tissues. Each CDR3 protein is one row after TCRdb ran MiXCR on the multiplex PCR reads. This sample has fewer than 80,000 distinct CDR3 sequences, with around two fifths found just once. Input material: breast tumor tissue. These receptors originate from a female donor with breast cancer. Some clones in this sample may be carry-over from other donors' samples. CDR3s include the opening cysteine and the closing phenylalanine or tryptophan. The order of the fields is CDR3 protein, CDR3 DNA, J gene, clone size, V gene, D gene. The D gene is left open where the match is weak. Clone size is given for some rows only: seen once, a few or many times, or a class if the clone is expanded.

CSARDGLGTGSQPQHF	TGCAGTGCTAGAGATGGCCTAGGGACAGGGAGTCAGCCCCAGCATTTT	TRBJ1-5	.	TRBV20-1	TRBD1
CASSLETGLWEQYF	TGCGCCAGCAGCTTGGAAACAGGGCTGTGGGAGCAGTACTTC	TRBJ2-7	many	TRBV5-1	.
CASSLLGVNEQFF	TGTGCCAGCAGTTTATTAGGGGTAAATGAGCAGTTCTTC	TRBJ2-1	many	TRBV27	.
CAATGTGAGTEAFF	TGTGCCGCTACCGGGACAGGGGCGGGCACTGAAGCTTTCTTT	TRBJ1-1	.	TRBV30	TRBD1
CAISERTSGNNEQYF	TGTGCCATCAGTGAGCGGACTAGCGGCAACAATGAGCAGTATTTT	TRBJ2-3	.	TRBV10-3	TRBD2
CSGMVGVSNEQFF	TGCAGTGGTATGGTGGGTGTGAGCAATGAGCAGTTCTTC	TRBJ2-1	many	TRBV20-1	.
CASSLGGGANVLTF	TGTGCCAGCAGTTTAGGTGGGGGGGCCAACGTCCTGACTTTC	TRBJ2-6	few	TRBV12-3/TRBV12-4	.
CASSPRDSSSYNSPLHF	TGTGCCAGCAGCCCACGGGACAGCAGCTCCTATAATTCACCCCTCCACTTT	TRBJ1-6	many	TRBV7-9	TRBD1
CASTRDLYGYTIYF	TGTGCCAGCACCCGTGACTTGTATGGCTACACCATATATTTT	TRBJ1-3	.	TRBV7-2	.
CASSPNRGSNEKLFF	TGTGCCAGCAGCCCAAACAGGGGGTCTAATGAAAAACTGTTTTTT	TRBJ1-4	.	TRBV7-8	TRBD1
CASSSSGVDAYNEQFF	TGTGCCAGCAGCTCCTCCGGGGTAGATGCCTACAATGAGCAGTTCTTC	TRBJ2-1	.	TRBV7-2	.
CATSVLPLRAGEETQYF	TGTGCCACCAGTGTACTCCCCCTACGAGCGGGTGAAGAGACCCAGTACTTC	TRBJ2-5	large	TRBV24-1	.
CASSIHPSGGNERFF	TGTGCCAGCAGTATACACCCAAGCGGGGGCAATGAGCGGTTCTTC	TRBJ2-1	.	TRBV6-5	TRBD2
CASSNERSRGTDTQYF	TGTGCCAGTAGTAATGAACGATCCAGGGGAACAGATACGCAGTATTTT	TRBJ2-3	many	TRBV19	.
CSASTGENSPLHF	TGCAGTGCCTCGACAGGGGAGAATTCACCCCTCCACTTT	TRBJ1-6	.	TRBV20-1	TRBD1
CASSGSGGAPYEQYF	TGTGCCAGCAGCGGGAGCGGGGGGGCCCCCTACGAGCAGTACTTC	TRBJ2-7	many	TRBV9	TRBD2
CATSQGGSYNSPLHF	TGTGCCACCAGCCAGGGCGGCTCCTATAATTCACCCCTCCACTTT	TRBJ1-6	many	TRBV12-3/TRBV12-4	.